This T cell receptor (beta chain) derives from a study of neoadjuvant nivolumab and ipilimumab in lung cancer. About the study: The combination arm added day-1 ipilimumab 1 mg/kg to nivolumab 3 mg/kg on days 1, 15, 29. Study conclusions and caveats: A small number of samples were TCR sequenced.

This CDR3 contains 13 residues. Germline trimming cut 10 bases from V and 5 bases from J; bases unmatched to any gene: 7. The germline CDR1 and CDR2 sequences are MNHEY and SVGAGI. Only in-frame clones appear in the TCRdb table, and some are missing; sequencing was by immunoSEQ multiplex PCR. The table has thousands of clones, 88% seen once. Only a few counts were recorded for this clone. The target antigen is unknown. J is TRBJ1-4 and V is TRBV6-5; 7 bases match TRBD1. The sequence came from an adult with non-small cell lung cancer. The specimen was tumor tissue, collected after neoadjuvant nivolumab, alone or with ipilimumab, at or shortly before surgery. The CDR3 DNA is TGTGCCAAGTCGGACAGGACAAATGAAAAACTGTTTTTT. It yields the protein CAKSDRTNEKLFF.